These T cell receptor beta chains were read from a single sample in a study of blood T cell repertoires in COVID-19. Method: immunoSEQ multiplex PCR; TCRdb's copy keeps in-frame clones and lacks some. Seen here are approximately 94,000 clones, more than 70% observed once, and the top ten hold over 10%. Input material: peripheral blood. The receptors stem from a human donor in a cohort sampled during active COVID-19. Each CDR3 is given with its conserved first and last residue. The D gene is left open where the match is weak. Clone size is not always given. Where it is, it says once, few, many or a class for expanded clones.

V gene: TRBV7-9
clone size: .
J gene: TRBJ1-1
D gene: .
CDR3 protein: CASSLADVSAFF
CDR3 DNA: TGTGCCAGCAGCTTAGCCGACGTTAGCGCTTTCTTT

V gene: TRBV7-8
clone size: .
J gene: TRBJ2-1
D gene: .
CDR3 protein: CASSLERAEQFF
CDR3 DNA: TGTGCCAGCAGCTTAGAAAGAGCCGAACAGTTCTTC

V gene: TRBV9
clone size: once
J gene: TRBJ2-1
D gene: TRBD2
CDR3 protein: CASSPTPTSGRGFNEQFF
CDR3 DNA: TGTGCCAGCAGCCCTACCCCCACTAGCGGGAGAGGTTTTAATGAGCAGTTCTTC

V gene: TRBV6-5
clone size: .
J gene: TRBJ2-7
D gene: TRBD1
CDR3 protein: CASSWDRGHEQYF
CDR3 DNA: TGTGCCAGCAGCTGGGACAGGGGCCACGAGCAGTACTTC

V gene: TRBV5-1
clone size: .
J gene: TRBJ2-5
D gene: .
CDR3 protein: CASSLVEATGRQETQYF
CDR3 DNA: TGCGCCAGCAGCTTGGTGGAGGCTACAGGGAGACAAGAGACCCAGTACTTC

V gene: TRBV10-2
clone size: once
J gene: TRBJ1-5
D gene: .
CDR3 protein: CASSGTENQPQHF
CDR3 DNA: TGCGCCAGCAGTGGTACAGAGAATCAGCCCCAGCATTTT

V gene: TRBV4-3
clone size: once
J gene: TRBJ2-7
D gene: TRBD1
CDR3 protein: CASSQGDRDPYEQYF
CDR3 DNA: TGCGCCAGCAGCCAGGGGGACAGGGACCCCTACGAGCAGTACTTC

V gene: TRBV5-4
clone size: few
J gene: TRBJ2-7
D gene: .
CDR3 protein: CATRRGSYEQYF
CDR3 DNA: TGTGCCACACGCAGGGGCTCCTACGAGCAGTACTTC

V gene: TRBV6-5
clone size: .
J gene: TRBJ2-6
D gene: .
CDR3 protein: CASGGGAGANVLTF
CDR3 DNA: TGTGCCAGTGGAGGGGGCGCTGGGGCCAACGTCCTGACTTTC

V gene: TRBV19
clone size: .
J gene: TRBJ1-5
D gene: TRBD1
CDR3 protein: CASSTGQGSLNQPQHF
CDR3 DNA: TGTGCCAGTAGTACTGGACAGGGGTCCCTGAATCAGCCCCAGCATTTT

V gene: TRBV7-2
clone size: .
J gene: TRBJ2-3
D gene: TRBD2
CDR3 protein: CASSETSGGASTDTQYF
CDR3 DNA: TGTGCCAGCAGCGAGACTAGCGGGGGGGCCAGCACAGATACGCAGTATTTT

V gene: TRBV7-7
clone size: .
J gene: TRBJ1-6
D gene: .
CDR3 protein: CASSLRSGHSLSSYNSPLHF
CDR3 DNA: TGTGCCAGCAGCCTACGATCAGGGCATTCTTTGAGCTCCTATAATTCACCCCTCCACTTT

V gene: TRBV6-5
clone size: .
J gene: TRBJ1-1
D gene: .
CDR3 protein: CASSYSSGLGTEAFF
CDR3 DNA: TGTGCCAGCAGTTACTCTAGCGGGCTTGGGACTGAAGCTTTCTTT

V gene: TRBV6-2/TRBV6-3
clone size: .
J gene: TRBJ2-3
D gene: TRBD2
CDR3 protein: CASSDPRLAGLNTQYF
CDR3 DNA: TGTGCCAGCAGTGACCCCCGACTAGCGGGGTTGAATACGCAGTATTTT

V gene: TRBV6-5
clone size: few
J gene: TRBJ1-5
D gene: .
CDR3 protein: CASRRMLNQPQHF
CDR3 DNA: TGTGCCAGCAGGAGGATGTTGAATCAGCCCCAGCATTTT

V gene: TRBV20-1
clone size: .
J gene: TRBJ1-1
D gene: TRBD1
CDR3 protein: CSALDRLEAFF
CDR3 DNA: TGCAGTGCTTTGGACAGGCTTGAAGCTTTCTTT

V gene: TRBV3-1/TRBV3-2
clone size: .
J gene: TRBJ2-5
D gene: TRBD2
CDR3 protein: CASSPGLADQETQYF
CDR3 DNA: TGTGCCAGCAGCCCCGGACTAGCGGACCAAGAGACCCAGTACTTC

V gene: TRBV6-2/TRBV6-3
clone size: .
J gene: TRBJ1-4
D gene: .
CDR3 protein: CASSSGQLNEKLFF
CDR3 DNA: TGTGCCAGCAGTTCAGGACAGCTTAATGAAAAACTGTTTTTT

V gene: TRBV28
clone size: once
J gene: TRBJ1-3
D gene: .
CDR3 protein: CASSPSDSTPEGNTIYF
CDR3 DNA: TGTGCCAGCAGTCCTAGTGACTCTACGCCCGAGGGAAACACCATATATTTT

V gene: TRBV29-1
clone size: .
J gene: TRBJ2-2
D gene: .
CDR3 protein: CSVVAIDRNTGELFF
CDR3 DNA: TGCAGCGTTGTCGCTATTGACAGGAACACCGGGGAGCTGTTTTTT

V gene: TRBV18
clone size: .
J gene: TRBJ1-1
D gene: TRBD1
CDR3 protein: CASSPAGTGNTEAFF
CDR3 DNA: TGTGCCAGCTCACCGGCCGGGACAGGGAACACTGAAGCTTTCTTT

V gene: TRBV5-1
clone size: .
J gene: TRBJ2-1
D gene: .
CDR3 protein: CASRQDSYNEQFF
CDR3 DNA: TGCGCCAGTAGACAGGACTCCTACAATGAGCAGTTCTTC

V gene: TRBV4-1
clone size: .
J gene: TRBJ1-1
D gene: TRBD1
CDR3 protein: CASSPGTGGVGEAFF
CDR3 DNA: TGCGCCAGCAGCCCCGGGACAGGGGGCGTAGGTGAAGCTTTCTTT

V gene: TRBV6-6
clone size: .
J gene: TRBJ2-5
D gene: TRBD2
CDR3 protein: CASSKGLAAQETQYF
CDR3 DNA: TGTGCCAGCAGTAAAGGACTAGCGGCCCAAGAGACCCAGTACTTC

V gene: TRBV6-5
clone size: .
J gene: TRBJ1-4
D gene: .
CDR3 protein: CASSSLRAATNEKLFF
CDR3 DNA: TGTGCCAGCAGTTCCTTGAGGGCTGCAACTAATGAAAAACTGTTTTTT